Listed below are T cell receptor beta chains from one sample, sequenced in a study of PD-1 blockade in classical Hodgkin lymphoma. Data came from immunoSEQ multiplex PCR; TCRdb stores just in-frame clones and leaves some out. The repertoire includes around 100,000 clones, about nine tenths of them detected once, and under 3.5% sits in the top ten. The specimen comprised peripheral blood mononuclear cells (PBMCs), sampled before the fourth cycle of nivolumab. Source of these receptors: a human donor with classical Hodgkin lymphoma. The CDR3 runs from the conserved cysteine through the conserved F or W. The order of the fields is clone size, D gene, V gene, J gene, CDR3 protein, CDR3 DNA. A D gene is named only where the DNA matches it firmly. Size tells how often a clone was seen (once, few, many) or the class of an expanded clone, and some rows leave it out.

size: .; D: TRBD2; V: TRBV4-1; J: TRBJ2-7; CDR3: CASSQESGGSYEQYF; DNA: TGCGCCAGCAGCCAAGAATCGGGGGGCTCCTACGAGCAGTACTTC
size: .; D: .; V: TRBV18; J: TRBJ1-1; CDR3: CASSPLPQNTEAFF; DNA: TGTGCCAGCTCACCACTACCGCAGAACACTGAAGCTTTCTTT
size: once; D: .; V: TRBV27; J: TRBJ1-2; CDR3: CASSLSARSYGYTF; DNA: TGTGCCAGCAGTTTATCCGCCCGATCGTATGGCTACACCTTC
size: .; D: .; V: TRBV30; J: TRBJ1-2; CDR3: CAWSKQGNYGYTF; DNA: TGTGCCTGGAGTAAGCAGGGAAACTATGGCTACACCTTC
size: few; D: TRBD2; V: TRBV10-3; J: TRBJ2-7; CDR3: CATFGSRTSGLSFGYEQYF; DNA: TGTGCCACCTTTGGTTCCAGGACTAGCGGGTTAAGCTTCGGCTACGAGCAGTACTTC
size: .; D: .; V: TRBV7-6; J: TRBJ2-2; CDR3: CASSFVAGELFF; DNA: TGTGCCAGCAGCTTCGTCGCCGGGGAGCTGTTTTTT
size: .; D: .; V: TRBV14; J: TRBJ1-1; CDR3: CASSHTTEAFF; DNA: TGTGCCAGCAGCCATACGACAGAAGCTTTCTTT
size: .; D: .; V: TRBV13; J: TRBJ1-4; CDR3: CASSLWAGANEKLFF; DNA: TGTGCCAGCAGCTTATGGGCAGGGGCTAATGAAAAACTGTTTTTT
size: .; D: .; V: TRBV28; J: TRBJ2-7; CDR3: CASSIGTPSSYEQYF; DNA: TGTGCCAGCAGTATTGGGACACCGAGCTCCTACGAGCAGTACTTC
size: .; D: .; V: TRBV4-1; J: TRBJ1-1; CDR3: CASSQEPQSAQFMNTEAFF; DNA: TGCGCCAGCAGCCAAGAACCCCAATCGGCCCAGTTCATGAACACTGAAGCTTTCTTT
size: .; D: .; V: TRBV6-5; J: TRBJ2-2; CDR3: CASSPFDTGELFF; DNA: TGTGCCAGCAGCCCATTTGACACCGGGGAGCTGTTTTTT
size: .; D: .; V: TRBV5-1; J: TRBJ1-1; CDR3: CASHLRDLSNTEAFF; DNA: TGCGCCAGCCATCTTCGGGACTTATCGAACACTGAAGCTTTCTTT
size: .; D: TRBD1; V: TRBV27; J: TRBJ1-4; CDR3: CASSLSGQANEKLFF; DNA: TGTGCCAGCAGTTTATCAGGACAGGCTAATGAAAAACTGTTTTTT
size: .; D: TRBD1; V: TRBV27; J: TRBJ1-6; CDR3: CASRPGQGYSPLHF; DNA: TGTGCCAGCAGGCCGGGACAGGGCTATTCACCCCTCCACTTT
size: .; D: .; V: TRBV7-3; J: TRBJ1-1; CDR3: CASSPSSTGNTEAFF; DNA: TGTGCCAGCAGCCCAAGCTCGACAGGGAACACTGAAGCTTTCTTT
size: .; D: TRBD1; V: TRBV7-9; J: TRBJ1-2; CDR3: CASSLEGQANYGYTF; DNA: TGTGCCAGCAGCTTAGAAGGACAGGCTAACTATGGCTACACCTTC
size: .; D: TRBD1; V: TRBV30; J: TRBJ2-2; CDR3: CAWGRQGGAGELFF; DNA: TGTGCCTGGGGGAGACAGGGTGGTGCCGGGGAGCTGTTTTTT
size: .; D: .; V: TRBV5-6; J: TRBJ1-2; CDR3: CASSLRLGYTF; DNA: TGTGCCAGCAGCTTGAGACTTGGCTACACCTTC
size: .; D: .; V: TRBV6-1; J: TRBJ1-5; CDR3: CASSLTSQPQHF; DNA: TGTGCCAGCAGCCTAACCAGTCAGCCCCAGCATTTT
size: .; D: TRBD1; V: TRBV5-1; J: TRBJ2-7; CDR3: CASSSDRGFSYEQYF; DNA: TGCGCCAGCAGCTCTGACAGGGGTTTCTCCTACGAGCAGTACTTC
size: .; D: TRBD2; V: TRBV11-2; J: TRBJ2-2; CDR3: CASSLRSGDTGELFF; DNA: TGTGCCAGCAGCTTAAGGAGCGGGGACACCGGGGAGCTGTTTTTT
size: .; D: TRBD1; V: TRBV7-9; J: TRBJ1-5; CDR3: CASSPPATGVGQPQHF; DNA: TGTGCCAGCAGCCCGCCGGCCACAGGGGTAGGTCAGCCCCAGCATTTT
size: .; D: .; V: TRBV15; J: TRBJ1-4; CDR3: CATSREIGFEEKLFF; DNA: TGTGCCACCAGCCGTGAAATAGGATTCGAAGAAAAACTGTTTTTT
size: .; D: TRBD1; V: TRBV7-9; J: TRBJ1-6; CDR3: CASSLGGRGLGSYNSPLHF; DNA: TGTGCCAGCAGCTTAGGGGGCAGGGGGTTGGGCTCCTATAATTCACCCCTCCACTTT
size: .; D: .; V: TRBV4-2; J: TRBJ2-5; CDR3: CASSQAYGGETQYF; DNA: TGTGCCAGCAGCCAAGCCTATGGGGGGGAGACCCAGTACTTC
size: few; D: .; V: TRBV2; J: TRBJ1-1; CDR3: CARGAGNTEAFF; DNA: TGTGCCAGAGGAGCGGGTAACACTGAAGCTTTCTTT
size: .; D: .; V: TRBV9; J: TRBJ2-7; CDR3: CASSVAAQNYEQYF; DNA: TGTGCCAGCAGCGTAGCGGCACAGAACTACGAGCAGTACTTC
size: .; D: .; V: TRBV29-1; J: TRBJ2-5; CDR3: CSVERGETQYF; DNA: TGCAGCGTTGAGCGTGGCGAGACCCAGTACTTC
size: .; D: .; V: TRBV30; J: TRBJ2-7; CDR3: CAWNSARGLSYEQYF; DNA: TGTGCCTGGAATTCGGCCCGAGGGCTCTCCTACGAGCAGTACTTC
size: .; D: .; V: TRBV4-2; J: TRBJ1-6; CDR3: CASSREINSPLHF; DNA: TGTGCCAGCAGCCGGGAGATTAATTCACCCCTCCACTTT
size: once; D: TRBD2; V: TRBV4-2; J: TRBJ2-1; CDR3: CASSQAPFLAGVYNEQFF; DNA: TGTGCCAGCAGCCAAGCGCCATTTTTAGCGGGGGTGTACAATGAGCAGTTCTTC
size: .; D: .; V: TRBV5-8; J: TRBJ2-3; CDR3: CASSLAGSKGADTQYF; DNA: TGTGCCAGCAGCTTGGCCGGTTCGAAGGGCGCGGATACGCAGTATTTT
size: .; D: .; V: TRBV4-2; J: TRBJ2-1; CDR3: CASSQGHSSYNEQFF; DNA: TGTGCCAGCAGCCAGGGACACTCCTCCTACAATGAGCAGTTCTTC
size: few; D: .; V: TRBV11-2; J: TRBJ2-1; CDR3: CASSRMWVSNEQFF; DNA: TGTGCCAGCAGCCGGATGTGGGTCAGCAATGAGCAGTTCTTC
size: once; D: TRBD1; V: TRBV25-1; J: TRBJ1-4; CDR3: CASSDYDRDDEKLFF; DNA: TGTGCCAGCAGTGACTACGACAGGGACGATGAAAAACTGTTTTTT
size: few; D: .; V: TRBV5-8; J: TRBJ2-1; CDR3: CASSLELLEQFF; DNA: TGTGCCAGCAGCTTGGAGCTACTTGAGCAGTTCTTC
size: .; D: .; V: TRBV6-1; J: TRBJ2-1; CDR3: CASSGYLDEYNEQFF; DNA: TGTGCCAGCAGTGGATACTTAGACGAATACAATGAGCAGTTCTTC
size: .; D: TRBD1; V: TRBV19; J: TRBJ1-5; CDR3: CASKPRGQLYQPQHF; DNA: TGTGCCAGTAAACCCCGGGGACAGCTCTATCAGCCCCAGCATTTT
size: .; D: TRBD1; V: TRBV5-1; J: TRBJ2-2; CDR3: CASTPRGQVTSTGELFF; DNA: TGCGCCAGCACCCCCCGGGGACAGGTGACGTCCACCGGGGAGCTGTTTTTT
size: once; D: TRBD1; V: TRBV7-9; J: TRBJ1-5; CDR3: CASSRTGSNQPQHF; DNA: TGTGCCAGCAGCCGGACAGGGAGCAATCAGCCCCAGCATTTT
size: .; D: .; V: TRBV5-1; J: TRBJ1-5; CDR3: CASSMGGSNQPQHF; DNA: TGCGCCAGCAGCATGGGGGGGAGCAATCAGCCCCAGCATTTT
size: .; D: .; V: TRBV7-9; J: TRBJ1-1; CDR3: CAPDTEAFF; DNA: TGTGCCCCCGATACTGAAGCTTTCTTT
size: .; D: .; V: TRBV2; J: TRBJ2-5; CDR3: CASKGRSGEETQYF; DNA: TGTGCCAGCAAGGGGAGGAGCGGTGAAGAGACCCAGTACTTC
size: .; D: .; V: TRBV19; J: TRBJ1-5; CDR3: CASTLGGGYRQAQHF; DNA: TGTGCCAGTACCCTAGGCGGGGGCTACAGGCAGGCCCAGCATTTT
size: .; D: TRBD1; V: TRBV6-5; J: TRBJ1-2; CDR3: CASSKDRASGGYTF; DNA: TGTGCCAGCAGCAAAGACAGGGCTTCGGGAGGCTACACCTTC
size: .; D: .; V: TRBV5-1; J: TRBJ2-2; CDR3: CASSPREDGTGELFF; DNA: TGCGCCAGCAGCCCAAGGGAGGACGGCACCGGGGAGCTGTTTTTT
size: .; D: .; V: TRBV19; J: TRBJ2-1; CDR3: CATTPGIYNEQFF; DNA: TGTGCCACCACCCCCGGGATCTACAATGAGCAGTTCTTC
size: .; D: TRBD1; V: TRBV5-1; J: TRBJ2-1; CDR3: CASSLIVTGGHNEQFF; DNA: TGCGCCAGCAGCTTGATAGTAACAGGGGGCCACAATGAGCAGTTCTTC
size: .; D: TRBD1; V: TRBV7-9; J: TRBJ1-2; CDR3: CASSLLGTGIYGYTF; DNA: TGTGCCAGCAGCTTATTGGGGACAGGCATCTATGGCTACACCTTC
size: .; D: TRBD2; V: TRBV30; J: TRBJ2-5; CDR3: CAWSPGLANQETQYF; DNA: TGTGCCTGGAGTCCAGGACTAGCGAATCAAGAGACCCAGTACTTC